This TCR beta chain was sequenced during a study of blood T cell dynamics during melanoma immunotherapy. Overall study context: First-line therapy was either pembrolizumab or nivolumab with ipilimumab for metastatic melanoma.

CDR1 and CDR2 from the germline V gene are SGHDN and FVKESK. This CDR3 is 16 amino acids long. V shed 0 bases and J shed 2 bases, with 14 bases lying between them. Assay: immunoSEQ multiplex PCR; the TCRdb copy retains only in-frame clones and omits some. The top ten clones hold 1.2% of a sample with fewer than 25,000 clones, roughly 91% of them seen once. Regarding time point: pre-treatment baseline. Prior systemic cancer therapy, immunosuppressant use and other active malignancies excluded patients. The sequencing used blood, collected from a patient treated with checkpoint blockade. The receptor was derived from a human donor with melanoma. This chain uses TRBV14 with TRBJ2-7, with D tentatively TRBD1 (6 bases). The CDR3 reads CASSQDRARGTYEQYF. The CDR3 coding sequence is TGTGCCAGCAGCCAAGATCGGGCCAGGGGAACCTACGAGCAGTACTTC.